This paragraph reports one T cell receptor (beta chain). The sample is drawn from a study of blood T cell repertoires in COVID-19. Study in general: The study drew acute and convalescent COVID-19 samples from the United States, Italy and Spain. Nucleic acid was either cDNA or gDNA, and it came from T cells, B-cell-depleted T cells, or PBMCs.

Trimming removed 5 bases from V and 4 bases from J; junction bases left unmatched: 17. The CDR3 loop spans 17 amino acids. Germline assignment: CDR1 MDHEN and CDR2 SYDVKM. Authors' data handling: From reference gene primer amplification, estimates of nucleated cell counts were derived. Only in-frame clones appear in the TCRdb table, and some are missing; sequencing was by immunoSEQ multiplex PCR. V, J and clone size reflect that table, while D and trimming were determined from the DNA. The sample has fewer than 200,000 clones; approximately 90% are singletons. The sample consisted of peripheral blood. The chain carries TRBV28 and TRBJ2-7; TRBD1 aligns across 7 bases. This TCR was recovered from a man between 40 and 49 years old with active or convalescent COVID-19. In DNA form, the CDR3 reads TGTGCCAGCAGTCAAAACCGGGACAGCCTTTTCTCTTACGAGCAGTACTTC. Its translation: CASSQNRDSLFSYEQYF.